A single sample is the source of the 18 T cell receptor beta chains below, sequenced in a study of T-cell reconstitution after alpha-beta-depleted transplantation in children (TCRdb year 2016). Library preparation employed PCR. The sample was run on an Illumina HiSeq 2500. TCR libraries were prepared with molecular barcoding, using unique molecular identifiers to normalize TCRbeta repertoire quantification. The public reads were reanalyzed by TCRdb: fastp trimming at Q25, MiXCR alignment, in-frame beta chains only. Merged by CDR3 protein, the rows form single entries marked with the most common genes and DNA. In all, the sample holds more than 200,000 distinct CDR3 sequences, and around 25% of those were seen once. The ten largest clonotypes hold 2.6% of the sample. Reading the label with the study, this specimen's treatment or condition is: allogeneic hematopoietic cell transplantation with graft depleted of TCRalphabeta T cells and CD19 B cells.

This material consisted of PBMCs, taken before TCRalphabeta/CD19-depleted stem cell transplant. Source of these receptors: a girl aged 2 to 10 with Fanconi anemia, due to receive a stem cell transplant.

The V and J genes are TRBV20-1 and TRBJ2-1; TRBD2 is a possible D gene (5 bases). Germline loops: CDR1 DFQATT, CDR2 SNEGSKA (reference sequence). V lost 4 bases to trimming and J lost 9 bases, with 22 bases between them. The CDR3 has 15 residues. The CDR3 coding sequence is TGCAGTGCTAAAATCGTCGGGGTCGCTTACGTTGAGCAGTTCTTC. It is translated as CSAKIVGVAYVEQFF.

This clonotype was seen a handful of times. V gene TRBV20-1 combines with J gene TRBJ2-5; TRBD1 matches at 10 bases. The length of the CDR3 is 14 residues. Trimming at V came to 3 bases and at J to 5 bases, leaving 6 bases not matched to a gene. Germline V gives CDR1 DFQATT, CDR2 SNEGSKA (reference sequence). The CDR3 coding sequence is TGCAGTGCTAGGACAGGGGGCAGGCGGGAGACCCAGTACTTC. This gives the protein CSARTGGRRETQYF.

This clonotype was counted a few times. J is TRBJ1-1 and V is TRBV6-6; D perhaps matches TRBD1 (6 bases). V lost 7 bases and J 11 bases, leaving 11 bases between the germline ends. Germline CDR1 is MNHNY and CDR2 is SVGAGI (reference sequence). The CDR3 covers 10 residues. The chain's CDR3 is CASIGGKAFF. CDR3 DNA sequence: TGTGCCAGCATCGGGGGCAAGGCTTTCTTT.

This clonotype was counted once. The rearrangement links TRBV11-2 to TRBJ2-7; D uncertain. Deletions cut 4 bases from V and 2 bases from J, with 6 bases between. The CDR3 has 12 amino acids. CDR1 SGHAT and CDR2 FQNNGV come from the germline V gene. CDR3 nucleotides: TGTGCCAGCAGCTCCCCAGCCTACGAGCAGTACTTC. Translated: CASSSPAYEQYF.

This clonotype was seen more than once but under ten times. V usage is TRBV5-1 and J usage is TRBJ2-5; TRBD2 might be the D (6 bases). From germline, CDR1 is SGHRS and CDR2 YFSETQ. Trimming pared 4 bases from V and 5 bases from J, leaving 12 bases between. CDR3 length: 13 residues. CDR3 nucleotide sequence: TGCGCCAGCAGCACGGAGGGGCAGGAGACCCAGTACTTC. This gives the protein CASSTEGQETQYF. Full variable domain (missing parts from reference TRBV5-1 and TRBJ2-5): KAGVTQTPRYLIKTRGQQVTLSCSPISGHRSVSWYQQTPGQGLQFLFEYFSETQRNKGNFPGRFSGRQFSNSRSEMNVSTLELGDSALYLCASSTEGQETQYFGPGTRLLVL.

In its sample, this clonotype was seen many times. J is TRBJ2-7 and V is TRBV20-1; D gene uncertain. This CDR3 has 13 residues. V lost 6 bases to trimming and J lost 3 bases, with 15 bases between them. Germline CDR1 reads DFQATT; CDR2 reads SNEGSKA (reference sequence). CDR3 nucleotides: TGCAGTGCGAGATGGACCCAATTCTACGAGCAGTACTTC. Protein sequence: CSARWTQFYEQYF.

A few counts support this clonotype. The V call is TRBV4-1, the J call TRBJ2-1, with 9 bases identical to TRBD1. The germline V gene has CDR1 MGHRA and CDR2 YSYEKL. The CDR3 totals 16 residues. The junction had 8 bases not matched to a gene; V was cut back by 1 base and J by 7 bases. The CDR3 spells CASSQAHRTGENEQFF. The CDR3 region has the DNA TGCGCCAGCAGCCAAGCCCACCGGACAGGGGAGAATGAGCAGTTCTTC.

This rearrangement joins TRBV21-1 to TRBJ2-5; the table's D gene call, TRBD2, was not cross checked with the DNA. TRBV21-1 is a pseudogene. CDR3 length: 17 residues. CDR3 coding DNA: TGTGCCAGCAGCAATCCTTTAACTAGCGGGATACCAGAGACCCAGTACTTC. It encodes CASSNPLTSGIPETQYF.

The chain combines TRBV5-5 with TRBJ2-7; the D gene could be TRBD1 or TRBD2 (6 bases each). This CDR3 region has 15 residues. Germline CDR1 is SGHKS and CDR2 is YYEKEE (reference sequence). V was pared by 4 bases and J by 4 bases, with 18 bases between. The CDR3 here is CASSPYGGDPYEQYF. The DNA for the CDR3 is TGTGCCAGCAGCCCGTACGGGGGCGACCCTTACGAGCAGTACTTC.

This clonotype was seen many times. V gene TRBV12-3 or TRBV12-4 combines with J gene TRBJ2-5; perhaps D is TRBD1 or TRBD2 (6 bases each). Trimming shortened V by 4 bases and J by 5 bases, and 17 bases separated the two germline ends. The CDR3 is 15 residues long. CDR3 loop: CASSWVRGREETQYF. The CDR3 DNA sequence: TGTGCCAGCAGTTGGGTCCGGGGGCGTGAGGAGACCCAGTACTTC.

This clonotype was detected only a few times. CDR3 in amino acids: CASTQTGSAKQFF. CDR3 in DNA: TGTGCCAGCACCCAAACAGGGTCAGCAAAGCAGTTCTTC. J is TRBJ2-1 and V is TRBV6-1; D may be TRBD1 (6 bases). V lost 7 bases and J 11 bases, leaving 18 bases between the germline ends. The CDR3 sequence is 13 residues long. CDR1 and CDR2 (germline): MNHNS, SASEGT.

The V and J genes are TRBV7-3 and TRBJ2-6; the D is unclear. Germline V gene sequence: CDR1 SGHTA, CDR2 FQGTGA. Trimming took off 3 bases at V and 2 bases at J, with 5 bases between the two ends. The CDR3 is 14 residues long. CDR3 DNA: TGTGCCAGCAGCTTTCACACTGGGGCCAACGTCCTGACTTTC. Its protein is CASSFHTGANVLTF.

This clonotype occurred many times. The V and J genes are TRBV10-3 and TRBJ2-7; D uncertain. CDR1 is ENHRY and CDR2 is SYGVKD in the germline V gene. The CDR3 has 11 amino acids. V dropped 2 bases and J dropped 4 bases, with 3 bases sitting between them. This CDR3 is CAISELYEQYF. CDR3 DNA: TGTGCCATCAGTGAGCTATACGAGCAGTACTTC.

V gene TRBV2 combines with J gene TRBJ2-1; 7 bases match TRBD2. The V gene's germline CDR1 is SNHLY and CDR2 FYNNEI. The ends lost 10 bases at V and 6 bases at J; junction bases unmatched: 24. The CDR3 sequence is 18 residues long. CDR3 nucleotide sequence: TGTGCCATCTGTTTAGATCCCGGAGGGCGGGAGTCCCCCAATGAGCAGTTCTTC. Protein sequence: CAICLDPGGRESPNEQFF. The whole variable domain, filled in from reference TRBV2 and TRBJ2-1, reads EPEVTQTPSHQVTQMGQEVILRCVPISNHLYFYWYRQILGQKVEFLVSFYNNEISEKSEIFDDQFSVERPDGSNFTLKIRSTKLEDSAMYFCAICLDPGGRESPNEQFFGPGTRLTVL.

Many counts were recorded for this clonotype. V gene TRBV7-6 combines with J gene TRBJ2-1, with unresolved D. Looked up from germline, CDR1 is SGHVS and CDR2 is FNYEAQ. V was pared by 1 base and J by 0 bases, with 7 bases between. CDR3 length equals 15 residues. The CDR3 sequence is CASSLGSPSYNEQFF. The CDR3 DNA sequence: TGTGCCAGCAGCTTAGGGAGTCCCTCCTACAATGAGCAGTTCTTC.

V usage is TRBV28 and J usage is TRBJ2-5; TRBD1 matches at 9 bases. The junction had 11 bases not matched to a gene; V was cut back by 6 bases and J by 3 bases. CDR1 and CDR2 (germline): MDHEN, SYDVKM. There are 16 residues in the CDR3. The CDR3 nucleotides read TGTGCCAGCAGCCGATCCGGGACAGGGCGGGAAGAGACCCAGTACTTC. Translation gives CASSRSGTGREETQYF.

Many counts were recorded for this clonotype. The chain has TRBV20-1 and TRBJ2-1; D gene unclear. This CDR3 region has 10 residues. Looked up from germline, CDR1 is DFQATT and CDR2 is SNEGSKA (reference sequence). The ends were cut back, 3 bases at V and 5 bases at J, with 2 bases in the middle. The CDR3 loop is CSARNNEQFF. CDR3 DNA sequence: TGCAGTGCTAGGAACAATGAGCAGTTCTTC.

As regards this clonotype: One junction end disagrees with the germline gene, perhaps due to a read error. The chain joins TRBV14 to TRBJ2-6; D may match TRBD1 or TRBD2 (5 bases each). Germline V gene sequence: CDR1 SGHDN, CDR2 FVKESK. This CDR3 has 12 amino acids. CDR3: CASSPGAIVLTF. Here the CDR3 DNA reads TGTGCCAGCAGCCCCGGGGCCATCGTCCTGACTTTC.